This T cell receptor (beta chain) is drawn from a study of cytomegalovirus exposure and HLA in healthy donors. This CDR3 spans 13 amino acids. Germline CDR1 is SGHNT and CDR2 is YYREEE (reference sequence). Trimming stripped 2 bases from V and 0 bases from J, with 6 bases between. Primers: 60 Vbeta forward and 13 Jbeta reverse. Sequenced by immunoSEQ multiplex PCR; TCRdb stores in-frame clones only, minus some. The sample table includes about 96,000 clones. Worth noting for this clone: Its specificity is not known.

Study conclusions and caveats: An observed cluster of highly shared sequence variants was recorded as a likely sequencing artifact.

This chain links TRBV5-4 with TRBJ2-7; D is unresolved. The material sequenced was PBMCs. This TCR was recovered from a woman in her 30s in good health and CMV-seronegative. CDR3 DNA sequence: TGTGCCAGCAGCTTATGGAGCTCCTACGAGCAGTACTTC. It codes for CASSLWSSYEQYF.